Shown below are 27 T cell receptor beta chains from a single sample sequenced in a study of T cell responses to AZD1222 COVID-19 vaccine. Profiling relied on immunoSEQ multiplex PCR, and the TCRdb table lists in-frame clones only, not all of them. The sample lists tens of thousands of clones; approximately 90% were seen once. Sequenced material: peripheral blood, taken 28 days after the second AZD1222 dose. These receptors all stem from an adult who received the AZD1222 COVID-19 vaccine.

CDR3 nucleotides: TGCGCCAGCAGCTTGGATCAGGGTCAGCCCCAGCATTTT. It specifies CASSLDQGQPQHF. The chain carries TRBV5-1 and TRBJ1-5; the D gene is possibly TRBD1 (5 bases). V was pared by 0 bases and J by 6 bases, with 7 bases between. The germline V gene has CDR1 SGHRS and CDR2 YFSETQ. This CDR3 contains 13 residues. The complete variable domain, with remaining parts taken from reference TRBV5-1 and TRBJ1-5, reads KAGVTQTPRYLIKTRGQQVTLSCSPISGHRSVSWYQQTPGQGLQFLFEYFSETQRNKGNFPGRFSGRQFSNSRSEMNVSTLELGDSALYLCASSLDQGQPQHFGDGTRLSIL.

This clone has only a few counts. The chain carries TRBV11-3 and TRBJ2-7, with 11 bases aligning to TRBD2. The CDR3 covers 15 residues. The ends lost 5 bases at V and 2 bases at J; junction bases unmatched: 5. Germline V lookup: CDR1 SGHNT, CDR2 YENEEA. CDR3 sequence reads: CASSISGLAAYEQYF. For the CDR3, the DNA is TGTGCCAGCAGCATATCGGGACTAGCGGCCTACGAGCAGTACTTC. Supplemented by reference TRBV11-3 and TRBJ2-7, the full variable domain reads EAGVVQSPRYKIIEKKQPVAFWCNPISGHNTLYWYLQNLGQGPELLIRYENEEAVDDSQLPKDRFSAERLKGVDSTLKIQPAELGDSAVYLCASSISGLAAYEQYFGPGTRLTVT.

The CDR3 region is CASSEPGQGKETQYF. The CDR3 DNA reads TGTGCCAGCAGCGAGCCCGGACAGGGGAAAGAGACCCAGTACTTC. The chain couples TRBV7-3 to TRBJ2-5; 9 bases fit TRBD1. Germline loops: CDR1 SGHTA, CDR2 FQGTGA. CDR3 size: 15 residues. The ends lost 5 bases at V and 3 bases at J; junction bases unmatched: 7.

This clone was picked up a small number of times. The chain couples TRBV18 to TRBJ2-7, with a weak D call TRBD2 (5 bases). Germline CDR1 reads KGHSH; CDR2 reads LQKENI. V was clipped by 6 bases and J by 3 bases, with 21 bases between them. This CDR3 comprises 16 residues. CDR3 bases: TGTGCCAGCTCCCCGAGCTTGCTAGCAAGTTTCTACGAGCAGTACTTC. Encoded protein: CASSPSLLASFYEQYF. Based on the CDR3 plus reference TRBV18 and TRBJ2-7, the full variable domain is NAGVMQNPRHLVRRRGQEARLRCSPMKGHSHVYWYRQLPEEGLKFMVYLQKENIIDESGMPKERFSAEFPKEGPSILRIQQVVRGDSAAYFCASSPSLLASFYEQYFGPGTRLTVT.

V and J are TRBV21-1 and TRBJ2-7; the table's D call TRBD2 went unverified against the DNA. TRBV21-1 is a recognized pseudogene. The CDR3 is 15 residues long. This CDR3 is CASSYSGGGPHEQYF. The DNA of the CDR3 is TGTGCCAGCAGCTATTCTGGGGGGGGGCCCCACGAGCAGTACTTC.

CDR3 DNA: TGTGCCACCAGTGTGACGGCGGACTATGGCTACACCTTC. This translates into CATSVTADYGYTF. This chain connects TRBV24-1 to TRBJ1-2; D not certain. The V end lost 5 bases, the J end lost 3 bases, and 9 bases lay between the germline ends. Germline V gene data show CDR1 as KGHDR and CDR2 as SFDVKD. The CDR3 loop spans 13 amino acids.

This clone showed up just a few times. The chain couples TRBV29-1 to TRBJ1-1; 7 bases map to TRBD1. The CDR3 spans 14 residues. Germline CDR1 and CDR2: SQVTM and ANQGSEA. V was clipped by 5 bases and J by 4 bases; unmatched bases: 10. The CDR3 spells CSVHLGQVGTEAFF. The CDR3, as DNA: TGCAGCGTTCATCTTGGACAGGTAGGCACTGAAGCTTTCTTT.

This sequence joins TRBV7-9 and TRBJ2-5; TRBD1 matches 7 bases. CDR1 and CDR2 (germline): SEHNR, FQNEAQ (reference sequence). CDR3 length: 14 amino acids. The V and J ends lost 11 bases and 1 base, in that order; junction bases with no gene match: 10. The CDR3 loop reads CALSKDRSQETQYF. As DNA, the CDR3 is TGTGCCTTATCGAAGGACAGGTCCCAAGAGACCCAGTACTTC.

This sequence joins TRBV4-2 and TRBJ1-2; possibly TRBD1 for D (6 bases). The CDR3 is 15 amino acids. Per the germline V gene, CDR1 is LGHNA and CDR2 is YNFKEQ. The germline V and J ends were trimmed by 0 bases and 3 bases, with 11 bases remaining between them. CDR3 protein: CASSQDRGADYGYTF. For the CDR3, the DNA is TGTGCCAGCAGCCAAGATCGGGGGGCTGACTATGGCTACACCTTC.

V and J are TRBV3-1 (or the pseudogene TRBV3-2) and TRBJ1-2; D gene unclear. Per the germline V gene, CDR1 is LGHDT and CDR2 is YNNKEL (reference sequence). V lost 0 bases to trimming and J lost 2 bases, with 13 bases between them. The CDR3 is 16 amino acids. The CDR3 sequence: CASSQDRQRPNYGYTF. CDR3 DNA sequence: TGTGCCAGCAGCCAAGATCGGCAGCGACCAAACTATGGCTACACCTTC.

This clone has just one count. The gene calls are TRBV7-3 and TRBJ2-7; tentative D call: TRBD1 (5 bases). Trimming stripped 2 bases from V and 1 base from J, with 6 bases between. Germline CDR1 SGHTA, CDR2 FQGTGA. This CDR3 comprises 13 residues. As DNA, the CDR3 is TGTGCCAGCAGCTTAGCAGGGTCCTACGAGCAGTACTTC. Protein sequence: CASSLAGSYEQYF.

V usage is TRBV6-1 and J usage is TRBJ2-5, with 11 positions matching TRBD2. This CDR3 has 15 amino acids. Germline assignment: CDR1 MNHNS and CDR2 SASEGT. V lost 2 bases and J lost 4; bases outside the gene matches: 3. CDR3 sequence reads: CASSELAGGRETQYF. CDR3 nucleotide sequence: TGTGCCAGCAGTGAACTAGCGGGAGGCAGAGAGACCCAGTACTTC.

The V call is TRBV6-5, the J call TRBJ1-6; D unresolved. Germline V CDR1 and CDR2: MNHEY, SVGAGI. The CDR3 length is 13 residues. Trimming cost V 9 bases and J 5 bases, with 11 bases left between them. The CDR3 DNA sequence: TGTGCCAGTAGGACGGATAATAATTCACCCCTCCACTTT. It is translated as CASRTDNNSPLHF.

The V gene is TRBV11-3, the J gene TRBJ1-1; D not certain. There are 19 residues in the CDR3. Germline CDR1 and CDR2: SGHNT and YENEEA. Trimming cost V 0 bases and J 1 base, with 21 bases left between them. In DNA, the CDR3 is TGTGCCAGCAGCTTAGAAGGCAGTTGGGCCTCTGAGGAGAACACTGAAGCTTTCTTT. It yields the protein CASSLEGSWASEENTEAFF.

This chain uses TRBV27 with TRBJ2-1, with 8 positions matching TRBD1. Germline V lookup: CDR1 MNHEY, CDR2 SMNVEV (reference sequence). This CDR3 has 12 residues. The ends lost 6 bases at V and 8 bases at J; junction bases unmatched: 3. In nucleotides, the CDR3 is TGTGCCAGCAGCTCCAGGGGGCATGAGCAGTTCTTC. Residues: CASSSRGHEQFF.

This clone was observed once. The chain uses TRBV18 and TRBJ2-3, with 8 nucleotides matching TRBD2. CDR3 length: 13 residues. After removal of 3 bases from V and 4 bases from J, the junction contained 0 bases not matched to a gene. From germline, CDR1 is KGHSH and CDR2 LQKENI. CDR3: CASSPGRADTQYF. Here the CDR3 DNA reads TGTGCCAGCTCACCCGGGAGGGCAGATACGCAGTATTTT.

The J gene is TRBJ1-2, the V gene TRBV7-9; D call uncertain. The V end was cut by 6 bases, the J end by 8 bases, with 19 bases between. Germline assignment: CDR1 SEHNR and CDR2 FQNEAQ (reference sequence). The CDR3 spans 14 residues. Here the CDR3 reads CASRAAGILPGYTF. Here the CDR3 DNA reads TGTGCCAGCAGGGCCGCGGGGATTCTGCCCGGCTACACCTTC. Complete variable domain (other parts from reference TRBV7-9 and TRBJ1-2): DTGVSQNPRHKITKRGQNVTFRCDPISEHNRLYWYRQTLGQGPEFLTYFQNEAQLEKSRLLSDRFSAERPKGSFSTLEIQRTEQGDSAMYLCASRAAGILPGYTFGSGTRLTVV.

The rearrangement joins TRBV30 to TRBJ2-7, with 7 bases that match TRBD1. From germline, CDR1 is GTSNPN and CDR2 SVGIG (reference sequence). Germline trimming cut 4 bases from V and 2 bases from J; bases unmatched to any gene: 8. CDR3 length equals 14 residues. The CDR3 coding sequence is TGTGCCTGGAATCCCGGGACAGAGGCCTACGAGCAGTACTTC. Its protein is CAWNPGTEAYEQYF.

The genes are TRBV18 and TRBJ2-6; D is undetermined. Germline CDR1 is KGHSH and CDR2 is LQKENI. This CDR3 has 13 residues. Trimming pared 6 bases from V and 2 bases from J, leaving 5 bases between. The CDR3 DNA follows: TGTGCCAGCTCTCCCCCTGGGGCCAACGTCCTGACTTTC. The encoded protein is CASSPPGANVLTF. The whole variable domain, filled in from reference TRBV18 and TRBJ2-6, reads NAGVMQNPRHLVRRRGQEARLRCSPMKGHSHVYWYRQLPEEGLKFMVYLQKENIIDESGMPKERFSAEFPKEGPSILRIQQVVRGDSAAYFCASSPPGANVLTFGAGSRLTVL.

The chain employs TRBV30 and TRBJ2-5, with a weak D call TRBD1 (6 bases). Germline V gives CDR1 GTSNPN, CDR2 SVGIG (reference sequence). The CDR3 runs to 13 residues. The ends were cut back, 1 base at V and 4 bases at J, with 10 bases in the middle. The CDR3 DNA sequence: TGTGCCTGGAGTGGGTTAGGGGGAGAGACCCAGTACTTC. It translates to CAWSGLGGETQYF.

This chain uses TRBV2 with TRBJ2-5, with D perhaps matching TRBD1 (5 bases). The V end lost 2 bases, the J end lost 1 base, and 11 bases lay between the germline ends. Germline lookup yields CDR1 SNHLY and CDR2 FYNNEI. The CDR3 sequence is 15 residues long. CDR3 bases: TGTGCCAGCAGTGAAATTCAGGGTCGCCAAGAGACCCAGTACTTC. The encoded protein is CASSEIQGRQETQYF.

The chain joins TRBV3-1 (or the pseudogene TRBV3-2) to TRBJ2-1; possible D gene TRBD2, 5 bases. The germline CDR1 and CDR2 sequences are LGHDT and YNNKEL (reference sequence). This CDR3 region has 15 residues. V was cut by 4 bases and J by 7 bases, with 17 bases left in between. Here the CDR3 reads CASSRNPSGENEQFF. The CDR3 DNA reads TGTGCCAGCAGCCGAAACCCCAGCGGAGAGAATGAGCAGTTCTTC.

The chain joins TRBV18 to TRBJ2-3, with TRBD2 as a possible D gene (5 bases). In germline, CDR1 is KGHSH, CDR2 LQKENI. Trimming removed 1 base at V and 0 bases at J, with 8 bases between. The CDR3 has 15 residues. The CDR3 nucleotides are TGTGCCAGCTCACCACAGGGAGCTAGCACAGATACGCAGTATTTT. This translates into CASSPQGASTDTQYF. Combining the CDR3 with reference TRBV18 and TRBJ2-3 gives the whole variable domain NAGVMQNPRHLVRRRGQEARLRCSPMKGHSHVYWYRQLPEEGLKFMVYLQKENIIDESGMPKERFSAEFPKEGPSILRIQQVVRGDSAAYFCASSPQGASTDTQYFGPGTRLTVL.

The V call is TRBV30, the J call TRBJ1-2; D is possibly TRBD1 (6 bases). CDR1 GTSNPN and CDR2 SVGIG come from the germline V gene (reference sequence). The CDR3 sequence is 16 residues long. V lost 1 base, J lost 4 bases, and 19 bases lay in between. The CDR3 DNA sequence: TGTGCCTGGAGTGGGAGTGGATCGGGACAAATCTATGGCTACACCTTC. This translates into CAWSGSGSGQIYGYTF. Full variable domain (missing parts from reference TRBV30 and TRBJ1-2): SQTIHQWPATLVQPVGSPLSLECTVEGTSNPNLYWYRQAAGRGLQLLFYSVGIGQISSEVPQNLSASRPQDRQFILSSKKLLLSDSGFYLCAWSGSGSGQIYGYTFGSGTRLTVV.

Written as DNA, the CDR3 is TGTGCCAGCATGGTGACAGGGGGGTACACTGAAGCTTTCTTT. The encoded protein is CASMVTGGYTEAFF. This chain uses TRBV6-5 with TRBJ1-1; 9 nucleotides agree with TRBD1. The CDR3 runs 14 residues. The junction had 6 bases not matched to a gene; V was cut back by 7 bases and J by 3 bases. In germline, CDR1 is MNHEY, CDR2 SVGAGI.

This chain connects TRBV2 to TRBJ2-1, with 13 bases matching TRBD2. Germline assignment: CDR1 SNHLY and CDR2 FYNNEI. Germline trimming cut 6 bases from V and 8 bases from J; bases unmatched to any gene: 4. The CDR3 is made up of 14 amino acids. CDR3 DNA: TGTGCCAGCAGCCGGACTAGCGGGGGCGATGAGCAGTTCTTC. This sequence encodes CASSRTSGGDEQFF.

In DNA form, the CDR3 reads TGTGCCAGCAGGCTAAATTCACCCCTCCACTTT. Protein product: CASRLNSPLHF. The chain uses TRBV28 and TRBJ1-6, with D uncertain. The germline CDR1 and CDR2 sequences are MDHEN and SYDVKM. Trimming shortened V by 6 bases and J by 7 bases, and 4 bases separated the two germline ends. The CDR3 has 11 amino acids.